This T cell receptor (beta chain) emerged from a study of T cells after posttransplantation cyclophosphamide. After removal of 0 bases from V and 5 bases from J, the junction contained 6 bases not matched to a gene. This CDR3 region has 15 residues. Germline-derived CDR1 and CDR2 are MGHDK and SYGVNS. Turning to this clone: The antigen remains undetermined.

Regarding the study as a whole: After PTCy, TRB diversity resembled that of CNI/methotrexate controls. Skin or GI-infiltrating T cells shared few TRB sequences with blood. Donor-recipient repertoire similarity was low at 1-2 months, rising over year one.

TCRdb's copy holds only in-frame clones and misses some; the assay was immunoSEQ multiplex PCR. The data hold about 7,600 clones, with approximately 85% observed a single time. Busulfan-fludarabine conditioning, marrow transplant, and cyclophosphamide on days +3 and +4 were administered. This receptor was identified in a female patient aged 35-55 years who received an allogeneic stem cell transplant from a related donor, was CMV-positive, and had no GVHD. A share of the T cells may be of graft donor origin. This sample comprised CD4+ T cells sorted from blood, obtained approximately 1,200 days after allogeneic stem cell transplant with posttransplant cyclophosphamide. The chain uses TRBV25-1 and TRBJ2-7, with 8 bases matching TRBD2. The CDR3 reads CASSEYLTSGHEQYF. CDR3 sequence (DNA): TGTGCCAGCAGTGAATATCTTACTAGCGGCCACGAGCAGTACTTC.